The rows below give T cell receptor beta chains drawn from one sample of a study of cytomegalovirus exposure and HLA in healthy donors. Clones were sequenced by immunoSEQ multiplex PCR, and TCRdb holds only the in-frame ones, with some missing. The sample includes 90,000 to 110,000 clones, about three quarters of them seen just once. Sequencing was performed on PBMCs. Receptor source: a male donor in good health and CMV-seronegative. Both conserved end residues are part of each CDR3. The order of the fields is D gene, V gene, CDR3 protein. The D gene is left open where the match is weak.

TRBD1 TRBV20-1 CSAGTGGKAFF
- TRBV5-6 CASSSRDFRSGQPQHF
TRBD2 TRBV11-2 CASSPVGGRALDTGELFF
- TRBV6-1 CATKDVVRGNQPQHF
- TRBV28 CASSPGEWETTDTQYF
- TRBV4-2 CASSQDLQGNQPQHF
TRBD1 TRBV7-9 CASSSEGQGIYEQYF
TRBD1 TRBV19 CASSFHSGTVLYSGANVLTF
- TRBV5-1 CASSLDVGGQVEQYF
- TRBV30 CAWSDTRGSIHEQYF
TRBD1 TRBV16 CASSQQGASTDTQYF
- TRBV2 CASRTQGKAFF
- TRBV14 CASSQDYSTDTQYF
- TRBV27 CASSLAGGFYGYTF
TRBD2 TRBV4-3 CASSQGGLAGGTTDTQYF
- TRBV30 CAWSVLGGSGYTF
- TRBV7-9 CASSSQDSYEQYF
- TRBV18 CASSPEITTYNEQFF
- TRBV5-1 CASSPLDRFLGETQYF